This T cell receptor (beta chain) was captured in a study of early T cells in non-severe SARS-CoV-2 infection. As for the study in general: The chains were unpaired, and the sequenced material was bulk RNA from unsorted whole blood.

Each single cDNA molecule received a unique molecular identifier. TCRdb fed the 5' RACE reads into MiXCR, producing one record per CDR3 protein. The data show tens of thousands of distinct CDR3 sequences, with 8% to 10% seen just once and 9.5% to 15% held by the top ten. Trimming took 10 bases from V and 2 from J; bases not matched to a gene: 7. The CDR3 extends over 13 amino acids. CDR1 and CDR2 from the germline V gene are KGHSH and LQKENI. General study findings and limits: VDJdb matching, biased toward anti-spike CD8 responses, missed private and CD4 specificities.

This clonotype has ten or more counts. Antigen: not known. The material sequenced was whole blood. The receptor comes from an adult who was a healthcare worker with PCR-confirmed SARS-CoV-2 infection or an uninfected control (not recorded which). The chain links TRBV18 to TRBJ1-1; TRBD1 agrees at 7 bases. The CDR3 here is CATGQAFNTEAFF. CDR3 sequence (DNA): TGTGCCACCGGACAGGCCTTTAACACTGAAGCTTTCTTT.